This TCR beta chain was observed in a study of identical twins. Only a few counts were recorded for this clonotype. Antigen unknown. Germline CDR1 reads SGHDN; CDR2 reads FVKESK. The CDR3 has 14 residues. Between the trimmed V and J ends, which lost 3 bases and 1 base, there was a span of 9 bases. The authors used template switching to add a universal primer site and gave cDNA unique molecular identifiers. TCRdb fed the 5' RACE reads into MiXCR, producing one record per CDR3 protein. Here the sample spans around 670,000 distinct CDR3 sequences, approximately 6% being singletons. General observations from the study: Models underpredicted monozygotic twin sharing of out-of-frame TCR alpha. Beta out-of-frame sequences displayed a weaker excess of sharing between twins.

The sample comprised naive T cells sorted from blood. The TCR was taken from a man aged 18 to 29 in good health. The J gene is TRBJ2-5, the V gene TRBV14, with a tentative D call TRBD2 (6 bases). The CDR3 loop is CASSHIAAQETQYF. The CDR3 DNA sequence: TGTGCCAGCAGCCATATAGCGGCCCAAGAGACCCAGTACTTC. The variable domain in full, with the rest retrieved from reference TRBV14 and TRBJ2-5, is EAGVTQFPSHSVIEKGQTVTLRCDPISGHDNLYWYRRVMGKEIKFLLHFVKESKQDESGMPNNRFLAERTGGTYSTLKVQPAELEDSGVYFCASSHIAAQETQYFGPGTRLLVL.